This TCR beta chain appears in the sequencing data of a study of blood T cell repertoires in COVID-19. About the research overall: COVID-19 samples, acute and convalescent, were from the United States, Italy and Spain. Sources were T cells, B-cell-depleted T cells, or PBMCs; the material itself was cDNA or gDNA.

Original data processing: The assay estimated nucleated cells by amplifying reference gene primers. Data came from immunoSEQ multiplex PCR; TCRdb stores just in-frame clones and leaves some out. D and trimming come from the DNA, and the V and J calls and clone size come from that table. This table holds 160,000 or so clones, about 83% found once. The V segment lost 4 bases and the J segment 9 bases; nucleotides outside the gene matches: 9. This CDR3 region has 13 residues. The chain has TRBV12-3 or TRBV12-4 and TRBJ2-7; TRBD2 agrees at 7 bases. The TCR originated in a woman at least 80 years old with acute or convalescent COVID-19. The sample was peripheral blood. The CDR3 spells CASSSGLSPGQYF. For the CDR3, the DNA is TGTGCCAGCAGTTCGGGACTATCTCCTGGGCAGTACTTC.